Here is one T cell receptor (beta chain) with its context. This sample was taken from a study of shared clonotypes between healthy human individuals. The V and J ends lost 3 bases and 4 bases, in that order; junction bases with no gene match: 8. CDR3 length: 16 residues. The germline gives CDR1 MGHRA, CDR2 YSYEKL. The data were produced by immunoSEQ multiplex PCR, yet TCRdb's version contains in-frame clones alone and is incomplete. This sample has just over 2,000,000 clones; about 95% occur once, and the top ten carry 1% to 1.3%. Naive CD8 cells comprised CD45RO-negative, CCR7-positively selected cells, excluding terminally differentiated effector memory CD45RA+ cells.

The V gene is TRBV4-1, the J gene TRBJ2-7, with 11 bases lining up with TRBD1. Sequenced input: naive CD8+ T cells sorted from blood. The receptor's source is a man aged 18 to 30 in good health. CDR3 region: CASSQDWGTGGYEQYF. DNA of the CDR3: TGCGCCAGCAGCCAGGATTGGGGGACAGGGGGGTACGAGCAGTACTTC.